Listed here are 32 T cell receptor beta chains from one sample, sequenced in a study of T cells after yellow fever vaccination. TCRdb fed the 5' RACE reads into MiXCR, producing one record per CDR3 protein. There are 300,000 or so distinct CDR3 sequences in the sample; approximately 10% occur only once, and 3% to 4% lies in the top ten. Sequences were derived from CD4+ T cells sorted from PBMCs, sampled 5 days after the yellow fever booster vaccination. These receptor sequences come from a man younger than 30 who received the YFV17D yellow fever vaccine.

This clonotype has more than one count but fewer than ten. The chain employs TRBV18 and TRBJ2-2; 7 bases line up with TRBD2. The germline V gene has CDR1 KGHSH and CDR2 LQKENI. The CDR3 sequence is 15 residues long. Trimming removed 5 bases from V and 3 bases from J; junction bases left unmatched: 6. The CDR3 reads CASSSGTIDTGELFF. CDR3 DNA: TGTGCCAGCTCATCCGGGACTATCGACACCGGGGAGCTGTTTTTT.

This clonotype was observed at least ten times. The chain combines TRBV27 with TRBJ1-6, with 10 bases identical to TRBD1. Unmatched junction bases numbered 9, after V lost 5 bases and J lost 8 bases. The CDR3 length is 16 residues. Germline CDR1 MNHEY, CDR2 SMNVEV (reference sequence). The DNA for the CDR3 is TGTGCCAGCAGTCCCAAGACAGGGGGCATCGATTCACCCCTCCACTTT. This sequence encodes CASSPKTGGIDSPLHF.

This clonotype was observed a few times. The chain carries TRBV6-5 and TRBJ2-3, with unresolved D. V shed 1 base and J shed 0 bases, with 8 bases lying between them. This CDR3 has 15 residues. Germline V gives CDR1 MNHEY, CDR2 SVGAGI. CDR3 in amino acids: CASSYLDPSTDTQYF. The DNA of the CDR3 is TGTGCCAGCAGTTACTTAGACCCTAGCACAGATACGCAGTATTTT.

This clonotype was recorded many times. Here the CDR3 DNA reads TGTGCCAGCAGTGGCCCCATCTGGGGAGGAACTGAAGCTTTCTTT. This encodes CASSGPIWGGTEAFF. This chain connects TRBV6-2 or TRBV6-3 to TRBJ1-1, with no clear D. The CDR3 covers 15 residues. Germline values: CDR1 MNHEY, CDR2 SVGEGT. V lost 5 bases and J 5 bases, leaving 18 bases between the germline ends.

This clonotype has only a few counts. This chain joins TRBV7-6 and TRBJ2-7; 7 nucleotides match TRBD2. The CDR3 loop spans 17 amino acids. Germline lookup yields CDR1 SGHVS and CDR2 FNYEAQ. The V gene end was trimmed by 2 bases and the J gene end by 1 base; junction bases not matched to a gene: 11. The CDR3 spells CASSLTSGWGGSYEQYF. As DNA, the CDR3 is TGTGCCAGCAGCTTAACCTCTGGTTGGGGGGGATCCTACGAGCAGTACTTC.

This clonotype was counted a few times. The V call is TRBV7-2, the J call TRBJ2-7; perhaps TRBD2 as D (5 bases). This CDR3 has 14 residues. Germline CDR1 is SGHTA and CDR2 is FQGNSA. V dropped 1 base and J dropped 1 base, with 8 bases sitting between them. The DNA for the CDR3 is TGTGCCAGCAGCTTAGTTCGGGGTTCCTACGAGCAGTACGTC. Translating it yields CASSLVRGSYEQYV.

This clonotype appeared many times. V gene TRBV7-6 combines with J gene TRBJ1-6, with 7 positions matching TRBD1. The V gene end was trimmed by 2 bases and the J gene end by 10 bases; junction bases not matched to a gene: 8. The CDR3 runs to 15 residues. The V gene's germline CDR1 is SGHVS and CDR2 FNYEAQ. This chain's CDR3 is CASSLRGQGYSPLHF. CDR3 DNA: TGTGCCAGCAGCTTAAGGGGGCAGGGGTACTCACCCCTCCACTTT.

This clonotype has just a few counts. This chain links TRBV2 with TRBJ2-1; tentatively, D is TRBD1 or TRBD2 (5 bases each). This CDR3 region has 12 residues. Trimming pared 4 bases from V and 9 bases from J, leaving 10 bases between. From germline, CDR1 is SNHLY and CDR2 FYNNEI. The CDR3 here is CASSGGNVEQFF. DNA of the CDR3: TGTGCCAGCAGTGGGGGGAACGTTGAGCAGTTCTTC.

V is TRBV5-1 and J is TRBJ1-2; tentatively, D is TRBD1 (5 bases). The CDR3 runs 16 residues. Germline-derived CDR1 and CDR2 are SGHRS and YFSETQ. Trimming pared 0 bases from V and 4 bases from J, leaving 16 bases between. The CDR3 sequence is CASSLAETANSYGYTF. The CDR3 coding sequence is TGCGCCAGCAGCTTGGCCGAGACAGCGAACTCCTATGGCTACACCTTC.

V and J are TRBV27 and TRBJ2-2, with 7 bases aligning to TRBD1. The CDR3 spans 14 residues. Germline lookup yields CDR1 MNHEY and CDR2 SMNVEV (reference sequence). The trim removed 5 bases at V and 4 bases at J, leaving 4 bases unmatched. CDR3 residues: CASSPRGFTGELFF. DNA of the CDR3: TGTGCCAGCAGTCCCAGGGGGTTCACCGGGGAGCTGTTTTTT.

The chain couples TRBV29-1 to TRBJ2-5; TRBD2 matches 10 bases. This CDR3 has 12 residues. V lost 6 bases and J lost 5; bases outside the gene matches: 3. Germline CDR1 is SQVTM and CDR2 is ANQGSEA. The CDR3 spells CSVGTSAETQYF. CDR3 DNA sequence: TGCAGCGTAGGGACTAGCGCGGAGACCCAGTACTTC.

The chain uses TRBV7-9 and TRBJ1-5, with 7 bases fitting TRBD1. The CDR3 loop spans 14 amino acids. Germline V lookup: CDR1 SEHNR, CDR2 FQNEAQ (reference sequence). The V gene end was trimmed by 5 bases and the J gene end by 5 bases; junction bases not matched to a gene: 6. The CDR3 is CASSHRGGDQPQHF. The CDR3 DNA reads as TGTGCCAGCAGCCACAGGGGAGGGGATCAGCCCCAGCATTTT. Supplemented by reference TRBV7-9 and TRBJ1-5, the full variable domain reads DTGVSQNPRHKITKRGQNVTFRCDPISEHNRLYWYRQTLGQGPEFLTYFQNEAQLEKSRLLSDRFSAERPKGSFSTLEIQRTEQGDSAMYLCASSHRGGDQPQHFGDGTRLSIL.

The V call is TRBV7-3, the J call TRBJ2-2; unclear D gene. Germline CDR1 reads SGHTA; CDR2 reads FQGTGA. Trimming shortened V by 1 base and J by 6 bases, and 3 bases separated the two germline ends. CDR3 length: 12 residues. DNA for the CDR3: TGTGCCAGCAGCTTAAAACCCGGGGAGCTGTTTTTT. It codes for CASSLKPGELFF.

The chain has TRBV29-1 and TRBJ2-2, with TRBD2 identical over 8 bases. CDR1 and CDR2 from the germline V gene are SQVTM and ANQGSEA. Trimming cost V 6 bases and J 0 bases; bases outside gene matches: 3. The CDR3 consists of 14 residues. The chain's CDR3 is CSVGTSSNTGELFF. DNA of the CDR3: TGCAGCGTAGGGACTAGTTCGAACACCGGGGAGCTGTTTTTT.

The table lists this clonotype with a few counts. The chain joins TRBV4-3 to TRBJ2-7; either TRBD1 or TRBD2 may supply D (5 bases each). Germline CDR1 LGHNA, CDR2 YSLEER. The ends were cut back, 4 bases at V and 0 bases at J, with 13 bases in the middle. CDR3 length: 15 residues. The CDR3 coding sequence is TGCGCCAGCAGCCCCGACGGGGCCAGCTCCTACGAGCAGTACTTC. This encodes CASSPDGASSYEQYF.

This CDR3 is CSASGGTSSYEQYF. As DNA, the CDR3 is TGCAGTGCTAGCGGGGGGACCTCCTCCTACGAGCAGTACTTC. This sequence joins TRBV20-1 and TRBJ2-7; 7 bases fit TRBD2. Unmatched junction bases numbered 5, after V lost 3 bases and J lost 0 bases. CDR1 and CDR2 from the germline V gene are DFQATT and SNEGSKA (reference sequence). The CDR3 has 14 amino acids.

The V and J genes are TRBV9 and TRBJ1-1; 7 positions match TRBD1. This CDR3 region has 16 residues. Per germline, CDR1 SGDLS and CDR2 YYNGEE. The J segment lost 5 bases and the V segment lost 0 bases, leaving 10 bases of the junction unmatched. CDR3 bases: TGTGCCAGCAGCGTAGAGGACAATACAGGGGTGACTGAAGCTTTCTTT. It codes for CASSVEDNTGVTEAFF.

This clonotype has at least ten counts. J is TRBJ1-1 and V is TRBV7-2; maybe TRBD1 (5 bases). V dropped 3 bases and J dropped 4 bases, with 9 bases sitting between them. Germline V gives CDR1 SGHTA, CDR2 FQGNSA. The CDR3 loop spans 13 amino acids. The CDR3 region has the DNA TGTGCCAGCAGCTTTCAGGGCCGCACTGAAGCTTTCTTT. This translates into CASSFQGRTEAFF.

Of note for this clonotype: A much larger clone differs from this one at a single base, so this may be a read error. In nucleotides, the CDR3 is TGTGCCAGCAGCTTAGCGAGTAGCGAAAAACAGTTTTTT. Translated, it gives CASSLASSEKQFF. The chain uses TRBV7-8 and TRBJ1-4, with D unclear. The CDR3 is 13 residues long. Per the germline V gene, CDR1 is SGHVS and CDR2 is FQNEAQ.

This clonotype was picked up a small number of times. The chain couples TRBV12-3 or TRBV12-4 to TRBJ2-3; no firm D call. The CDR3 totals 12 residues. Trimming removed 6 bases at V and 2 bases at J, with 6 bases between. The CDR3 region is CASRSFTDTQYF. Written as DNA, the CDR3 is TGTGCCAGCAGATCCTTCACAGATACGCAGTATTTT.

This clonotype was picked up a small number of times. V usage is TRBV19 and J usage is TRBJ1-5; D is ambiguous. V lost 4 bases and J lost 1, with 8 bases in between. The germline V gene encodes CDR1 LNHDA and CDR2 SQIVND (reference sequence). CDR3 size: 14 residues. DNA for the CDR3: TGTGCCAGTAGTACCATGGGGAGCAATCAGCCCCAGCATTTT. It translates to CASSTMGSNQPQHF. The full variable domain, its missing parts supplied by reference TRBV19 and TRBJ1-5, is DGGITQSPKYLFRKEGQNVTLSCEQNLNHDAMYWYRQDPGQGLRLIYYSQIVNDFQKGDIAEGYSVSREKKESFPLTVTSAQKNPTAFYLCASSTMGSNQPQHFGDGTRLSIL.

In its sample, this clonotype was seen a few times. The chain combines TRBV6-5 with TRBJ2-1, with D perhaps TRBD1 or TRBD2 (5 bases each). Germline CDR1 and CDR2: MNHEY and SVGAGI. Trimming shortened V by 0 bases and J by 5 bases, and 14 bases separated the two germline ends. This CDR3 is 16 amino acids long. The CDR3 DNA reads TGTGCCAGCAGTTACTCGATACGGGGCCACCACAATGAGCAGTTCTTC. It translates to CASSYSIRGHHNEQFF.

The chain employs TRBV6-2 or TRBV6-3 and TRBJ1-1; D is ambiguous. CDR1 MNHEY and CDR2 SVGEGT come from the germline V gene. This CDR3 has 14 amino acids. Trimming stripped 8 bases from V and 4 bases from J, with 17 bases between. The CDR3 is CASGHIGETTEAFF. The DNA for the CDR3 is TGTGCCAGCGGCCACATCGGGGAGACCACTGAAGCTTTCTTT.

The chain has TRBV9 and TRBJ2-1; TRBD2 matches 7 bases. Germline-derived CDR1 and CDR2 are SGDLS and YYNGEE. Losses at the gene ends were 4 bases for V and 5 bases for J; bases not matched to a gene: 9. The CDR3 has 15 amino acids. CDR3: CASSLEPSGNNEQFF. DNA of the CDR3: TGTGCCAGCAGCTTAGAACCTAGCGGTAACAATGAGCAGTTCTTC.

This clonotype was observed a handful of times. This chain connects TRBV29-1 to TRBJ2-2; D gene uncertain. The germline gives CDR1 SQVTM, CDR2 ANQGSEA. The V gene lost 8 bases and the J gene lost 0 bases, with 16 bases spanning the gap. This CDR3 comprises 15 residues. This CDR3 is CSPGRVVSNTGELFF. Here the CDR3 DNA reads TGCAGCCCTGGTAGGGTCGTATCGAACACCGGGGAGCTGTTTTTT.

This chain connects TRBV2 to TRBJ2-2, with 8 bases that match TRBD2. The CDR3 runs to 16 residues. Germline trimming cut 4 bases from V and 6 bases from J; bases unmatched to any gene: 10. CDR1 SNHLY and CDR2 FYNNEI come from the germline V gene. This CDR3 is CASSGNGGGLSGELFF. Here the CDR3 DNA reads TGTGCCAGCAGTGGGAATGGCGGGGGGTTATCCGGGGAGCTGTTTTTT.

The genes are TRBV4-1 and TRBJ2-7, with D hard to call. CDR1 is MGHRA and CDR2 is YSYEKL in the germline V gene. The CDR3 length is 11 residues. Between the trimmed V and J ends, which lost 6 bases and 7 bases, there was a span of 10 bases. CDR3 bases: TGCGCCAGCAGTCGTGGAATGGAGCAGTACTTC. Amino acids: CASSRGMEQYF.

This clonotype showed up just a few times. V usage is TRBV7-2 and J usage is TRBJ2-5; D is possibly TRBD1 (5 bases). The V end was cut by 6 bases, the J end by 1 base, with 12 bases between. Germline V gene data show CDR1 as SGHTA and CDR2 as FQGNSA. CDR3 size: 14 residues. The CDR3 region is CASRPRQPQETQYF. Written as DNA, the CDR3 is TGTGCCAGCAGGCCGAGACAGCCCCAAGAGACCCAGTACTTC.

This clonotype was detected a few times. The chain recombines TRBV5-1 with TRBJ1-6; D not resolved. V was clipped by 5 bases and J by 9 bases, with 18 bases between them. Per germline, CDR1 SGHRS and CDR2 YFSETQ. The CDR3 contains 15 residues. CDR3 nucleotides: TGCGCCAGCAGTGCGACTCTCCAGGAGGGTTCACCCCTCCACTTT. As protein: CASSATLQEGSPLHF.

The chain uses TRBV10-3 and TRBJ2-2, with a weak D call TRBD1 (6 bases). CDR1 and CDR2 (germline): ENHRY, SYGVKD. The CDR3 consists of 17 residues. With 8 bases removed from V and 0 bases from J, the gap between germline ends came to 19 bases. The CDR3 loop reads CAIRKTGTNTNTGELFF. DNA of the CDR3: TGTGCCATCCGTAAAACCGGGACAAACACGAACACCGGGGAGCTGTTTTTT.

V gene TRBV20-1 combines with J gene TRBJ2-5, with D maybe TRBD2 (6 bases). Trimming removed 2 bases at V and 3 bases at J, with 10 bases between. The V gene's germline CDR1 is DFQATT and CDR2 SNEGSKA (reference sequence). The CDR3 has 13 amino acids. The CDR3 spells CSARKGRKETQYF. The CDR3 DNA is TGCAGTGCTAGAAAGGGGAGGAAAGAGACCCAGTACTTC.

Many counts were recorded for this clonotype. The chain uses TRBV5-1 and TRBJ2-3; 7 bases agree with TRBD1. The germline gives CDR1 SGHRS, CDR2 YFSETQ. J gave up 5 bases and V 4 bases, and 7 bases lay outside the gene matches. This CDR3 has 14 amino acids. Here the CDR3 DNA reads TGCGCCAGCAGCCTGGGACAGCCGGGAGATACGCAGTATTTT. Translating it yields CASSLGQPGDTQYF.